This entry concerns a single TCR beta chain. These data come from a study of graft-versus-host responses after intestinal transplantation. For the study at large: Among the recipients, all got anti-thymocyte globulin induction and then tacrolimus and steroids for approximately 3 years.

This CDR3 contains 15 residues. Per germline, CDR1 MNHNS and CDR2 SASEGT. V was cut by 7 bases and J by 5 bases, with 19 bases left in between. The repertoire was sequenced with immunoSEQ multiplex PCR; TCRdb's copy has only in-frame clones and lacks some. The table records nearly 25,000 clones, about 39% of them present only once. This TCR derives from a human patient who received an intestinal transplant. This chain uses TRBV6-1 with TRBJ2-3; the D gene is possibly TRBD1 (7 bases). The material was alloreactive CD4+ T cells from a mixed lymphocyte reaction culture, obtained before intestinal transplant. Subset: CFSE-low proliferating T cells sorted from roughly six-day pre-transplant mixed lymphocyte reaction (GvH or HvG direction). Here the CDR3 reads CASTEPHRGGDTQYF. The CDR3 coding sequence is TGTGCCAGCACCGAGCCGCACAGGGGAGGAGATACGCAGTATTTT.